This T cell receptor beta chain was retrieved from a study of cytomegalovirus exposure and HLA in healthy donors. Study observations and caveats: Overall, approximately 150 TCR beta chains were annotated as cytomegalovirus-associated. A later analysis linked a missense DCLRE1C variant to TCR beta V- and J-gene trimming.

Likely unrecorded immune exposures existed in these nominally healthy donors. 60 Vbeta and 13 Jbeta primers were used in PCR. Method: immunoSEQ multiplex PCR; TCRdb's copy keeps in-frame clones and lacks some. The sample has 85,000 to 130,000 clones; around 76% are singletons. Comment on this clone: What it recognizes is unknown.

The CDR3 totals 13 residues. Looked up from germline, CDR1 is SGHTA and CDR2 is FQGNSA. V lost 3 bases and J 6 bases, leaving 11 bases between the germline ends. The sample taken for sequencing was PBMCs. This TCR came from a woman in her 50s in good health and CMV-seropositive. The V and J genes are TRBV7-2 and TRBJ1-1; maybe TRBD1 (6 bases). CDR3 region: CASSFSQGSEAFF. The CDR3 nucleotides are TGTGCCAGCAGCTTTTCACAGGGCTCTGAAGCTTTCTTT.